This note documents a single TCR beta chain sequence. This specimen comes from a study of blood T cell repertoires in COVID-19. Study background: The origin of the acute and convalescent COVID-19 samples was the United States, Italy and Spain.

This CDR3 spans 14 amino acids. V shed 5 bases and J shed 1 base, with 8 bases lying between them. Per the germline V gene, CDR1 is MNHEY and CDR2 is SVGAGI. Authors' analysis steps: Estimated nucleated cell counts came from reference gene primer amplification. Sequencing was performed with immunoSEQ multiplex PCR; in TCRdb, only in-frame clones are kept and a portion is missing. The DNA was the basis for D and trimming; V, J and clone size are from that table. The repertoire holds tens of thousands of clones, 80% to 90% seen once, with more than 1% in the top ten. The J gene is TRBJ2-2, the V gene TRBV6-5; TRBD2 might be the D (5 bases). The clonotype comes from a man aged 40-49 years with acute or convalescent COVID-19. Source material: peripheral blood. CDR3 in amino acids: CASSRRENTGELFF. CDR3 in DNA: TGTGCCAGCAGTCGACGGGAGAACACCGGGGAGCTGTTTTTT.